These 15 T cell receptor beta chains were sequenced from one sample in a study of blood T cells in healthy people across ages (dated by TCRdb to the mid-2010s). Library prep was done by 5' RACE. Sequencing was performed on an Illumina HiSeq 2500. A second PCR of about 7 to 12 cycles was run with a J-beta primer mix and a sample-barcoded 5' primer. The public reads were reprocessed in TCRdb via fastp at Q25 and MiXCR, keeping in-frame beta chains. Entries are consolidated by CDR3 protein sequence, retaining the most common genes and DNA. This sample has hundreds of thousands of distinct CDR3 sequences in its table, and over 40% of those were observed once. The top ten constitute 25% to 35% of the sample. What was sequenced was blood. These receptors were obtained from an elderly man in good health.

V is TRBV7-9 and J is TRBJ1-4, with 9 positions matching TRBD1. CDR3 length: 18 amino acids. J gave up 7 bases and V 3 bases, and 15 bases lay outside the gene matches. CDR1 and CDR2 (germline): SEHNR, FQNEAQ (reference sequence). The CDR3 sequence: CASSLPGQGSLDGEKLFF. CDR3 DNA: TGTGCCAGCAGCTTGCCGGGACAGGGTAGTTTAGATGGTGAAAAACTGTTTTTT.

This chain joins TRBV6-6 and TRBJ2-7; perhaps TRBD1 as D (6 bases). CDR3 length equals 14 residues. The V end was cut by 5 bases, the J end by 1 base, with 12 bases between. Germline values: CDR1 MNHNY, CDR2 SVGAGI (reference sequence). The CDR3 loop is CASSKGQNSYEQYF. In nucleotides, the CDR3 is TGTGCCAGCAGTAAAGGACAGAATTCCTACGAGCAGTACTTC.

This clonotype was recorded at least ten times. The J gene is TRBJ2-6, the V gene TRBV29-1; D is ambiguous. The CDR3 covers 14 residues. The germline CDR1 and CDR2 sequences are SQVTM and ANQGSEA. V lost 3 bases, J lost 0 bases, and 6 bases lay in between. CDR3 DNA sequence: TGCAGCGTTGACGCGGCCTCTGGGGCCAACGTCCTGACTTTC. Its protein is CSVDAASGANVLTF.

This clonotype was recorded at least ten times. J is TRBJ2-5 and V is TRBV14; D is perhaps TRBD2 (6 bases). The CDR3 length is 16 residues. Per the germline V gene, CDR1 is SGHDN and CDR2 is FVKESK. V was shortened by 6 bases and J by 1 base, with 18 bases between the two germline ends. For the CDR3, the DNA is TGTGCCAGCAGTGGCGGGGCAGGGAACGTCCAAGAGACCCAGTACTTC. Protein product: CASSGGAGNVQETQYF.

This clonotype was seen only a few times. The chain links TRBV9 to TRBJ2-6, with TRBD1 identical over 8 bases. V shed 2 bases and J 4 bases; nucleotides not matched to a gene: 5. CDR3 size: 16 residues. In germline, CDR1 is SGDLS, CDR2 YYNGEE. The CDR3 loop is CASSVTGTGGANVLTF. The DNA of the CDR3 is TGTGCCAGCAGCGTTACCGGGACAGGAGGGGCCAACGTCCTGACTTTC.

This clonotype has just a few counts. J is TRBJ2-2 and V is TRBV6-5; D is unresolved. The CDR3 has 15 residues. Trimming stripped 5 bases from V and 3 bases from J, with 13 bases between. CDR1 MNHEY and CDR2 SVGAGI come from the germline V gene. The CDR3 protein is CASSRTRQDTGELFF. The CDR3, as DNA: TGTGCCAGCAGTCGTACCCGACAAGACACCGGGGAGCTGTTTTTT.

This clonotype was recorded a few times. This chain connects TRBV20-1 to TRBJ2-7; perhaps TRBD2 as D (6 bases). CDR1 and CDR2 (germline): DFQATT, SNEGSKA (reference sequence). V lost 2 bases and J lost 3, with 11 bases in between. The CDR3 has 13 amino acids. The CDR3 sequence is CSARSIGGYEQYF. DNA for the CDR3: TGCAGTGCTAGAAGTATCGGGGGCTACGAGCAGTACTTC.

This clonotype showed up just a few times. The rearrangement joins TRBV20-1 to TRBJ2-5, with 7 bases identical to TRBD1. The end of the DNA aligns better with TRBJ2-7, so the J call may be wrong. The CDR3 runs 14 residues. Germline CDR1 and CDR2: DFQATT and SNEGSKA (reference sequence). The CDR3 DNA reads TGCAGTGCCACAAGGGACAGCGCAACCTACGAGCAGTACTTC. It specifies CSATRDSATYEQYF.

V gene TRBV9 combines with J gene TRBJ2-3; 8 bases are a match to TRBD2. CDR1 is SGDLS, CDR2 YYNGEE, per germline. This CDR3 region has 16 residues. J was trimmed by 2 bases and V by 3 bases; bases with no gene match: 8. CDR3 loop: CASSADSGANTDTQYF. The CDR3 coding sequence is TGTGCCAGCAGCGCAGATAGCGGGGCCAACACAGATACGCAGTATTTT.

This clonotype was seen only a few times. The chain joins TRBV2 to TRBJ1-5, with TRBD1 as a possible D gene (5 bases). CDR3 length equals 15 residues. Germline lookup yields CDR1 SNHLY and CDR2 FYNNEI. Trimming left V 3 bases short and J 4 bases short, with 13 bases between. In DNA, the CDR3 is TGTGCCAGCAGTGATCGGGGCAGGTTAAATCAGCCCCAGCATTTT. Its translation: CASSDRGRLNQPQHF.

This clonotype has a handful of counts. This chain uses TRBV27 with TRBJ1-1; 10 nucleotides agree with TRBD1. Germline loops: CDR1 MNHEY, CDR2 SMNVEV (reference sequence). With V trimmed by 0 bases and J by 4 bases, 8 bases remained unmatched. This CDR3 region has 17 residues. The CDR3 spells CASSLSNLRDRGTEAFF. CDR3 DNA sequence: TGTGCCAGCAGTTTATCAAACCTCCGGGACAGGGGCACTGAAGCTTTCTTT.

The chain recombines TRBV6-1 with TRBJ2-7; no clear D gene. V lost 5 bases to trimming and J lost 3 bases, with 11 bases between them. Germline loops: CDR1 MNHNS, CDR2 SASEGT. The CDR3 consists of 13 residues. CDR3 region: CASSTHRGYEQYF. In DNA, the CDR3 is TGTGCCAGCAGTACTCACAGAGGCTACGAGCAGTACTTC.

The rearrangement links TRBV7-9 to TRBJ2-5; unclear D gene. Near its end, the DNA agrees better with TRBJ2-7, so the J call may be wrong. The CDR3 has 13 residues. Germline assignment: CDR1 SEHNR and CDR2 FQNEAQ (reference sequence). In nucleotides, the CDR3 is TGTGCCAGCAGCGTAGTCCTTGGTCACGAGCAGTACTTC. It translates to CASSVVLGHEQYF.

This clonotype has only one observation. V is TRBV6-2 or TRBV6-3 and J is TRBJ2-7, with 11 bases matching TRBD2. Germline CDR1 MNHEY, CDR2 SVGEGT. The junction had 10 bases not matched to a gene; V was cut back by 6 bases and J by 9 bases. The CDR3 is 14 amino acids. In DNA form, the CDR3 reads TGTGCCAGCAGAACTAGCGGGGGAACCCTGGTGCAGTACTTC. Its translation: CASRTSGGTLVQYF.

The J gene is TRBJ1-5, the V gene TRBV9; D gene unclear. This CDR3 is built from 13 residues. From germline, CDR1 is SGDLS and CDR2 YYNGEE. V lost 0 bases and J lost 7, with 8 bases in between. The CDR3, as DNA: TGTGCCAGCAGCGTAGGTCTTGGGCAGCCCCAGCATTTT. Translation: CASSVGLGQPQHF.